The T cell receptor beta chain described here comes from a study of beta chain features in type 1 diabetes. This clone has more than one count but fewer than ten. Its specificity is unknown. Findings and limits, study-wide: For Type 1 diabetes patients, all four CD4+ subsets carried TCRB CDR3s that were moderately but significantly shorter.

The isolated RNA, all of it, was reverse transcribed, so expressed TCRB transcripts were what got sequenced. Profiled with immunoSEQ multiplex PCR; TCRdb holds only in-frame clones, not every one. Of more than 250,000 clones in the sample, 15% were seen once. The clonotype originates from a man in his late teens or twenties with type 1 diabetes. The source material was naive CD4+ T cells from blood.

CDR3 amino acids: CASRVDRGLNTGELFF. CDR3 DNA: TGTGCCAGCAGAGTGGACAGGGGGCTGAACACCGGGGAGCTGTTTTTT. The V call is TRBV28, the J call TRBJ2-2; TRBD1 agrees at 11 bases. CDR3 size: 16 residues. The germline gives CDR1 MDHEN, CDR2 SYDVKM. Unmatched junction bases numbered 4, after V lost 6 bases and J lost 1 base.